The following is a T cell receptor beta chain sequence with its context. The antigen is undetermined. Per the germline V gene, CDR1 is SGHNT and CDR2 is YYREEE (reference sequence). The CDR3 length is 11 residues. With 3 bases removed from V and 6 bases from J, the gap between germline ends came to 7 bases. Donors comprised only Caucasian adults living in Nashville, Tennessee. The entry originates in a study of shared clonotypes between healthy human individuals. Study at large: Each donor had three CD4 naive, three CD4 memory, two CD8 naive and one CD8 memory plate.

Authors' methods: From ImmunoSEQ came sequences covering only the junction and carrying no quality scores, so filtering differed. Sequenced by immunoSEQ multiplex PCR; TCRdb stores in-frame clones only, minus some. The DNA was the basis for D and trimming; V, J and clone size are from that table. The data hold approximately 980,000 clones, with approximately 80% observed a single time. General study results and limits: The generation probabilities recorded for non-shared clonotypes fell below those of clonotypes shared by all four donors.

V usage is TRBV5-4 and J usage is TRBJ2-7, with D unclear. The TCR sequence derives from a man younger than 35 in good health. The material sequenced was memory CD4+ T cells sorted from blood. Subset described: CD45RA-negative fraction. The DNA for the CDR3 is TGTGCCAGCAGCTCCGACCTCGAGCAGTACTTC. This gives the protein CASSSDLEQYF.